Below are 3 T cell receptor beta chains sequenced from a single sample in a study of blood T cells in healthy people across ages. A second PCR of about 7 to 12 cycles used a sample-barcoded 5' primer and a J-beta primer mix. TCRdb processed the 5' RACE reads anew with MiXCR; each CDR3 protein has one entry. The sample includes 890,000 or so distinct CDR3 sequences, less than 80% of them seen just once. Sequencing was done on a sample of blood. The receptors derive from a man aged 30-40 years in good health.

This clonotype was counted at least ten times. The chain carries TRBV20-1 and TRBJ2-1; tentative D call: TRBD2 (6 bases). The germline V and J ends were trimmed by 6 bases and 0 bases, with 12 bases remaining between them. Germline V CDR1 and CDR2: DFQATT, SNEGSKA (reference sequence). The CDR3 consists of 14 residues. Written as DNA, the CDR3 is TGCAGTGCGGAGCTAGCGAGCTCCTACAATGAGCAGTTCTTC. Amino acid sequence: CSAELASSYNEQFF.

The chain recombines TRBV28 with TRBJ2-3; the match to TRBD2 covers 7 bases. Germline loops: CDR1 MDHEN, CDR2 SYDVKM. The CDR3 extends over 14 amino acids. V shed 2 bases and J 6 bases; nucleotides not matched to a gene: 5. In nucleotides, the CDR3 is TGTGCCAGCAGTTTAGCGGGGGAGTCGGATACGCAGTATTTT. The encoded protein is CASSLAGESDTQYF.

This chain connects TRBV4-3 to TRBJ2-3, with 10 bases aligning to TRBD1. The CDR3 sequence is 17 residues long. J lost 4 bases, V lost 0 bases, and 7 bases had no gene match. CDR1 LGHNA and CDR2 YSLEER come from the germline V gene. This chain's CDR3 is CASSQDGTGVEADTQYF. CDR3 in DNA: TGCGCCAGCAGCCAAGATGGGACAGGGGTAGAGGCAGATACGCAGTATTTT.